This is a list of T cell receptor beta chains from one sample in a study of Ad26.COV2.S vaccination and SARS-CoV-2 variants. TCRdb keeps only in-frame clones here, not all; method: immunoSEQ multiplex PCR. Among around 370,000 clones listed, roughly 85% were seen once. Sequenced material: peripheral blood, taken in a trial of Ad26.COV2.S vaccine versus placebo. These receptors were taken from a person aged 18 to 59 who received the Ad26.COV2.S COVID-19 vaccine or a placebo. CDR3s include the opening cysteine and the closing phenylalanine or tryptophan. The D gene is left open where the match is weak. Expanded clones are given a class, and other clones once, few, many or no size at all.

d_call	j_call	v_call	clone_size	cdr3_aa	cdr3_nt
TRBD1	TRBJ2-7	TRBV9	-	CASRGQGPEQYF	TGTGCCAGCAGAGGACAGGGTCCCGAGCAGTACTTC
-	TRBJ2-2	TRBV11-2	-	CASSSAWNTGELFF	TGTGCCAGCAGCTCCGCGTGGAACACCGGGGAGCTGTTTTTT
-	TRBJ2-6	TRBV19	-	CASSVTGANVLTF	TGTGCCAGTAGTGTAACGGGGGCCAACGTCCTGACTTTC
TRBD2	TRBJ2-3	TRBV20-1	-	CSASLAGTDTQYF	TGCAGTGCTAGTCTAGCGGGCACAGATACGCAGTATTTT
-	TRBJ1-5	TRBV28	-	CASRTGQGGSQPQHF	TGTGCCAGCAGGACGGGGCAGGGAGGCAGTCAGCCCCAGCATTTT
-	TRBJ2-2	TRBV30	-	CAWSVSRDGELFF	TGTGCCTGGAGTGTGTCCAGGGACGGGGAGCTGTTTTTT
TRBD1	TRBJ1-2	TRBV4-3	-	CASSQDQGDSQSLGYTF	TGCGCCAGCAGCCAAGATCAGGGGGATTCACAGAGTCTCGGCTACACCTTC
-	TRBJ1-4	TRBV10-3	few	CAISRGASEKLFF	TGTGCCATCAGTCGGGGGGCGAGTGAAAAACTGTTTTTT
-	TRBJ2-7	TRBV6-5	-	CASSYSAGANYEQYF	TGTGCCAGCAGTTACTCGGCAGGGGCCAACTACGAGCAGTACTTC
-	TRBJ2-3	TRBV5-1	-	CASSLNPAGQDTQYF	TGCGCCAGCAGCTTGAACCCCGCGGGCCAGGATACGCAGTATTTT
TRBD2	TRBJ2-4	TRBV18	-	CASSPTGGDLAKNIQYF	TGTGCCAGCTCACCCACGGGGGGTGACCTAGCCAAAAACATTCAGTACTTC
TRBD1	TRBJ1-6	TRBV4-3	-	CASSQAYRGNSPLHF	TGCGCCAGCAGCCAAGCCTACAGGGGTAATTCACCCCTCCACTTT
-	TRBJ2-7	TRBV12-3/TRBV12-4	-	CASRDRTYEQYF	TGTGCCAGCAGGGACCGAACCTACGAGCAGTACTTC
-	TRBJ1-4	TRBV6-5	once	CASSIGGGMGEKLFF	TGTGCCAGCAGTATCGGGGGGGGAATGGGTGAAAAACTGTTTTTT
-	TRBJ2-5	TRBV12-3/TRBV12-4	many	CASSLQETQYF	TGTGCCAGCAGTTTACAAGAGACCCAGTACTTC
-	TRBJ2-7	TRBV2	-	CASSESTGGAPTYEQYF	TGTGCCAGCAGTGAATCCACGGGCGGAGCCCCCACCTACGAGCAGTACTTC
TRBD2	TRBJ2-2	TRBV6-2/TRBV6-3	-	CASSDGPRLAGGTGELFF	TGTGCCAGCAGTGACGGGCCAAGACTAGCGGGGGGAACTGGGGAGCTGTTTTTT
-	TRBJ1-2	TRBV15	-	CATSRDQISRGHGYTF	TGTGCCACCAGCAGAGATCAAATCTCCCGGGGGCACGGCTACACCTTC